This T cell receptor beta chain is drawn from a study of blood T cells in healthy people across ages (dated by TCRdb to 2014 to 2015). Describing the broader study: In model experiments, template switching captured about one uniquely barcoded TCR beta cDNA molecule for every two T cells. To avoid experimental bias, donors of different ages were distributed randomly across sequencing lanes. The study measured age-related changes in TCR beta repertoire diversity using deep sequencing normalized with unique cDNA molecular identifiers. Four age groups were formed from the donors: young (average 16 years), middle-aged (approximately 40), aged (62) and long-lived (roughly 88). Using the same blood draw, the study looked at two additional independent replicas of 1 million unique cDNA reads for two donors, one aged 18 to 30 and the other aged 80 or older. General conclusions and limits of the study: As age increased, observed TCR beta diversity per million T cells dropped in a roughly linear way, and a significant reduction was already evident by age roughly 36. Estimates of total diversity from one million sequenced T cells were regarded as lower bounds and underestimates. Compared with the aged group, the long-lived group had more naive CD4+ T cells, fewer expanded clones and increased TCR diversity, a pattern suggesting age selection. The percentage of naive T cells measured by flow cytometry correlated strongly with observed TCR beta diversity. Donor CMV infection status was unknown, potentially confounding age-related changes in expanded clonotypes. Conclusive comparison of naive and antigen-experienced compartments was prevented by the profiling of bulk unsorted PBMCs.

The library was generated by 5' RACE. TCRdb lists the instrument as Illumina HiSeq 2500. A second PCR of about 6 to 11 cycles was performed with a sample-barcoded 5' primer and a J-beta primer mix. A unique molecular identifier was introduced onto each TCR beta cDNA molecule by a template-switch 5' adaptor carrying 12 random nucleotides. Each sample yielded at least 3 million CDR3-containing paired-end reads. All of the RNA was converted into first-strand cDNA using the Mint cDNA synthesis kit, with a TRBC-specific oligonucleotide serving as the primer. All cDNA was treated with uracil-DNA glycosylase and then went through a first 18-cycle PCR with the universal primers M1SS and BC2_uni_R. As for how the authors treated the data: Normalization of each sample was performed by random selection of 1 million high-quality reads, each carrying a distinct molecular identifier. Reads sharing molecular identifiers were discarded rather than binned into consensus sequences. MiTCR, with a Q25 quality threshold and the strictest error-elimination algorithm, was used for CDR3 identification, clonotype clustering and error correction. Lower-bound total TCR beta diversity was estimated with a nonparametric unseen species model using Euler transformation. The public reads were reprocessed in TCRdb via fastp at Q25 and MiXCR, keeping in-frame beta chains. Identical CDR3 proteins give one entry, which carries the most common genes and DNA. TCRdb assigned the V and J calls; the authors' analysis was not used. For this sample the table gives over 950,000 distinct CDR3 sequences, of which roughly two fifths were detected only once. The ten largest clonotypes hold about an eighth of the sample.

V and J are trimmed by 0 bases and 2 bases, and the gene matches miss 5 bases of the junction. The cysteine opens and the phenylalanine closes a CDR3 of 16 amino acids. Only CDR3 DNA is held: 48 bases, read in frame from base 1. The germline V gene yields MNHEY for CDR1 and SVGAGI for CDR2. In the case of this clonotype: Its binding antigen is unknown. Nothing much larger sits one base from this clone, and base qualities are not available.

The 39 donors, aged about 6 to 95 years, were systemically healthy Caucasian individuals from Russia. Each donor gave roughly 11 milliliters of peripheral blood, drawn into EDTA-treated Vacutainer tubes. Ficoll-Paque density-gradient centrifugation was used to isolate PBMCs, with at least 6 million per sample. Total RNA was extracted from PBMCs with Trizol reagent, with at least 6 micrograms obtained per sample. For every donor, an aliquot of PBMCs went through flow cytometry to measure the percentages of naive CD45RAhigh/CD27high T cells. The source material was blood. The chain couples TRBV6-5 to TRBJ2-3; TRBD1 agrees with 7 junctional bases. The TCR was taken from a man in his late teens or twenties in good health. The base sequence is TGTGCCAGCAGTTACTCGACAGGGTTGAACACAGATACGCAGTATTTT. This yields the protein CASSYSTGLNTDTQYF.